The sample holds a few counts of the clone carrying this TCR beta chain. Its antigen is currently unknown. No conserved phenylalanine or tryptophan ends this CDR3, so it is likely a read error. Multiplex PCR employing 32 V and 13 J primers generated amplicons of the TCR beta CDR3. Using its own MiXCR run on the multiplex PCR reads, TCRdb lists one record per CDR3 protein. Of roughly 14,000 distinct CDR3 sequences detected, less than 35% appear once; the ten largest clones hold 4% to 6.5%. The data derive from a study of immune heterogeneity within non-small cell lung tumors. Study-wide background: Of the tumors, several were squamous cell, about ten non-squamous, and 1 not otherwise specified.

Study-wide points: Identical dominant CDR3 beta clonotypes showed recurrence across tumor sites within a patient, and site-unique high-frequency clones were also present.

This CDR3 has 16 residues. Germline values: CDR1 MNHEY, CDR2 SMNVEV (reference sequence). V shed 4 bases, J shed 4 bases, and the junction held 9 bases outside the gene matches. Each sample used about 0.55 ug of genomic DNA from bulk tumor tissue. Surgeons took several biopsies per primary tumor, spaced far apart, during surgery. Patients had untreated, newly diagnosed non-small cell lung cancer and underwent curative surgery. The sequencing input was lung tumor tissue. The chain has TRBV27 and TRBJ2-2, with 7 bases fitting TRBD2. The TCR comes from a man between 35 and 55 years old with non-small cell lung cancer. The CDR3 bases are TGTGCCAGCAGTTCCCGGACGGGGGAGGGCACCGGGGAGCTGTTTCTT. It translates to CASSSRTGEGTGELFL.